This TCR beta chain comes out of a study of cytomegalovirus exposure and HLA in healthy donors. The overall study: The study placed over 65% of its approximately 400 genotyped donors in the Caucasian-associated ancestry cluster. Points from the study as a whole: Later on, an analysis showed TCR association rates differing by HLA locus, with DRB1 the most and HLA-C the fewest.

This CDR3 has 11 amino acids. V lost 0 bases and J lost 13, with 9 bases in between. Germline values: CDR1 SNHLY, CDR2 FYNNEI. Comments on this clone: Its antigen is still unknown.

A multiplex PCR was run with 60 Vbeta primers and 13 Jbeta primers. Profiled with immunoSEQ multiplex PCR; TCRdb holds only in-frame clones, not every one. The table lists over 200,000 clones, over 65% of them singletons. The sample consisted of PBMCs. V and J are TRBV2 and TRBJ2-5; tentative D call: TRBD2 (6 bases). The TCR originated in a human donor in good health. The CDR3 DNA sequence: TGTGCCAGCAGTGAAGCGAGCGGGCCGTACTTC. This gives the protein CASSEASGPYF.